This T cell receptor (beta chain) was sequenced for a study of blood T cells in healthy people across ages. Together with a sample-barcoded 5' primer, a J-beta primer mix was included in a second PCR lasting about 7 to 11 cycles. Every cDNA molecule bore a tag from a template-switch adaptor containing 12 random nucleotides. TCRdb analysed the 5' RACE reads with MiXCR anew, one entry per CDR3 protein. The sample carries approximately 900,000 distinct CDR3 sequences, approximately 32% recorded once. The CDR3 spans 14 residues. The V gene end was trimmed by 5 bases and the J gene end by 7 bases; junction bases not matched to a gene: 9. Looked up from germline, CDR1 is SEHNR and CDR2 is FQNEAQ (reference sequence). There are a few counts of this clonotype. The same sample was also studied in work on T cells of mothers and their children.

The sequence came from a woman aged 40 to 50 in good health. Sequenced: blood. The chain recombines TRBV7-9 with TRBJ1-2, with 8 bases matching TRBD1. The CDR3 region is CASSAPGGRGGYTF. The CDR3 DNA reads TGTGCCAGCAGCGCTCCAGGGGGCAGGGGTGGCTACACCTTC.